The sequence of this T cell receptor beta chain was determined in a study of shared clonotypes between healthy human individuals. Study observations and caveats: Sharing across four donors was highest in naive CD4 (around 5%) and lowest in memory CD8 (around 0.4%).

Each replicate PCR on the sorted subsets used 150 to 200 ng DNA (around 30,000 T cell genomes). Methods used by the authors: Filtering differed since immunoSEQ provided only junctions, with no quality scores. The method was immunoSEQ multiplex PCR; TCRdb's version includes in-frame clones alone and lacks a portion of them. V, J and clone size are those of that table, while D and trimming were read from the DNA. The table lists about 2.5 million clones, roughly 90% of them singletons. The junction had 5 bases not matched to a gene; V was cut back by 4 bases and J by 2 bases. Germline-derived CDR1 and CDR2 are SGHNT and YYREEE (reference sequence). This CDR3 has 15 amino acids. Notes on this clone: Its antigen is as yet unknown.

The sequenced sample consisted of naive CD4+ T cells from PBMCs. As to subset: CD45RA+ positively selected. The source is a man between 18 and 29 years old in good health. Some clones in this sample may be carry-over from other donors' samples. V gene TRBV5-4 combines with J gene TRBJ2-7; TRBD2 matches at 11 bases. The CDR3: CASSRPGLAAYEQYF. CDR3 DNA: TGTGCCAGCAGCCGACCGGGACTAGCGGCCTACGAGCAGTACTTC.